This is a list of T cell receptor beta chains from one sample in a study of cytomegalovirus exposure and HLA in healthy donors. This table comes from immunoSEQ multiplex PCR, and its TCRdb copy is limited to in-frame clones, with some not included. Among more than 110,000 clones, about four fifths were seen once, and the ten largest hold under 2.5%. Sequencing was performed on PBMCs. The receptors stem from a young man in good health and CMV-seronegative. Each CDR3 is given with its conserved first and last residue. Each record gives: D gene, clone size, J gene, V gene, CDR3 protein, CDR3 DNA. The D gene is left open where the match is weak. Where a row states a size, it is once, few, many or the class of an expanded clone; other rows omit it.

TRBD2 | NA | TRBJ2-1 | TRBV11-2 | CASSSLAGGNEQFF | TGTGCCAGCAGCTCCCTAGCGGGAGGTAATGAGCAGTTCTTC
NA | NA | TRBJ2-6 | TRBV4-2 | CASSLREGDYGANVLTF | TGTGCCAGCAGCCTGCGCGAGGGAGACTACGGGGCCAACGTCCTGACTTTC
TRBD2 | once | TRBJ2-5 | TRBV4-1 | CASSQGLAGGVETQYF | TGCGCCAGCAGCCAAGGACTAGCGGGAGGGGTGGAGACCCAGTACTTC
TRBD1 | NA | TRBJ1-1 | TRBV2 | CASSEGPTGDPFF | TGTGCCAGCAGTGAGGGACCCACAGGGGACCCTTTCTTT
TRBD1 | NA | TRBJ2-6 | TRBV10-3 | CAISPGTGTDSGANVLTF | TGTGCCATCAGTCCCGGGACAGGAACTGACTCTGGGGCCAACGTCCTGACTTTC
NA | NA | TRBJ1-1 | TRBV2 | CASSGKATEAFF | TGTGCCAGCAGTGGAAAAGCCACTGAAGCTTTCTTT
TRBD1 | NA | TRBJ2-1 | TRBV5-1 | CASSSSGTANYNEQFF | TGCGCCAGCAGCTCCTCCGGGACAGCTAACTACAATGAGCAGTTCTTC
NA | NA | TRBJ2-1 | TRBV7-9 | CASSLGDSALISEEQFF | TGTGCCAGCAGCTTGGGGGACTCTGCCCTAATATCGGAGGAGCAGTTCTTC
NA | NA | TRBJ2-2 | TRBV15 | CATSPGRVGNTGELFF | TGTGCCACCAGCCCAGGCCGCGTGGGGAACACCGGGGAGCTGTTTTTT
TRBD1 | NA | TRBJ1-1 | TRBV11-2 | CASSSDRSTEAFF | TGTGCCAGCAGCTCGGACAGGTCCACTGAAGCTTTCTTT
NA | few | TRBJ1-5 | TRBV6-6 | CASSYKEASNQPQHF | TGTGCCAGCAGTTACAAGGAGGCGAGCAATCAGCCCCAGCATTTT
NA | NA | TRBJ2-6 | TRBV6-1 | CASSEAEQGSSGANVLTF | TGTGCCAGCAGTGAAGCCGAACAGGGTTCCTCTGGGGCCAACGTCCTGACTTTC
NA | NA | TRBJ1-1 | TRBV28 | CASSLSPGSNTEAFF | TGTGCCAGCAGTTTGAGTCCAGGGTCGAACACTGAAGCTTTCTTT
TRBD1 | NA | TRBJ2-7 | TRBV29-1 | CSVEEPLRQGASYEQYF | TGCAGCGTTGAAGAACCCCTTCGGCAGGGGGCCTCCTACGAGCAGTACTTC
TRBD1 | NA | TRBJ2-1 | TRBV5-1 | CASSPGTGEYNEQFF | TGCGCCAGCAGCCCCGGGACAGGGGAGTACAATGAGCAGTTCTTC
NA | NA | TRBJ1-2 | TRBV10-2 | CASRAGLDYGYTF | TGCGCCAGCAGGGCAGGGTTGGACTATGGCTACACCTTC
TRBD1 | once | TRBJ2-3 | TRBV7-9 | CASSHQQGYLSTDTQYF | TGTGCCAGCAGCCACCAACAGGGGTACTTGAGCACAGATACGCAGTATTTT
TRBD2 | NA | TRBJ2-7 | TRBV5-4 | CASSLVAGANEQYF | TGTGCCAGCAGCTTGGTGGCGGGAGCGAACGAGCAGTACTTC
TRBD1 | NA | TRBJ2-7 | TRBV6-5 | CASSKGDRAGEQYF | TGTGCCAGCAGTAAGGGGGACAGGGCTGGCGAGCAGTACTTC
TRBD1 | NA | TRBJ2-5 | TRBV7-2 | CASSLGAGGWETQYF | TGTGCCAGCAGCTTAGGGGCAGGGGGCTGGGAGACCCAGTACTTC
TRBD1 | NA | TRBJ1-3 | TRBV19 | CASSGGQRSGNTIYF | TGTGCCAGTAGTGGGGGACAGCGCTCTGGAAACACCATATATTTT
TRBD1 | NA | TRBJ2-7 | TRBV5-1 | CASSSGDRASGRQYF | TGCGCCAGCAGCTCAGGGGACAGGGCCTCCGGGAGACAGTACTTC
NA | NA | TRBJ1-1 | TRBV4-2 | CASSQDRNRLNTEAFF | TGTGCCAGCAGCCAAGATAGGAACAGATTGAACACTGAAGCTTTCTTT
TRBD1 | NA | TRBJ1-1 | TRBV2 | CASNKAGGTEAFF | TGTGCCAGCAACAAAGCAGGGGGCACTGAAGCTTTCTTT
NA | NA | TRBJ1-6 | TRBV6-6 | CASSVGTPLHF | TGTGCCAGCAGTGTCGGGACACCCCTCCACTTT
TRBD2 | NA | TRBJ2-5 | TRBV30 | CAWRAGGRETQYF | TGTGCCTGGAGAGCGGGAGGGCGAGAGACCCAGTACTTC
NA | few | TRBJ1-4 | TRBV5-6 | CASSLQGTNEKLFF | TGTGCCAGCAGCCTACAGGGAACTAATGAAAAACTGTTTTTT
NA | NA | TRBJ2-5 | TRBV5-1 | CASSLPKETQYF | TGCGCCAGCAGCTTGCCCAAAGAGACCCAGTACTTC